Following are 10 T cell receptor beta chains from one sample sequenced in a study of identical twins. MiXCR was run by TCRdb on the 5' RACE reads, yielding one entry per CDR3 protein. The sample lists more than 650,000 distinct CDR3 sequences; roughly 6.2% were seen once. Specimen: naive T cells sorted from blood. The receptors were gathered from a man aged 18 to 35 in good health.

This clonotype was seen repeatedly, ten times or more. The V call is TRBV20-1, the J call TRBJ2-7; 13 bases fit TRBD2. The CDR3 consists of 15 residues. Germline V gene lookup returns CDR1 DFQATT and CDR2 SNEGSKA (reference sequence). With 4 bases clipped from V and 6 bases from J, the junction kept 9 bases outside the gene matches. The CDR3 DNA reads TGCAGTGCTATAGAGCGGACTAGCGGGAGTATCGAGCAGTACTTC. Translation gives CSAIERTSGSIEQYF.

This clonotype was observed many times. The rearrangement links TRBV9 to TRBJ1-2; D perhaps matches TRBD1 (5 bases). Germline V gene lookup returns CDR1 SGDLS and CDR2 YYNGEE. V was pared by 5 bases and J by 10 bases, with 18 bases between. This CDR3 is built from 13 residues. The CDR3 DNA reads as TGTGCCAGCAGTGAAAGTATGGGGGGGAACTACACCTTC. Translated, it gives CASSESMGGNYTF.

This clonotype appeared many times. This chain connects TRBV19 to TRBJ2-2, with 7 positions matching TRBD1. The V and J ends lost 8 bases and 3 bases, in that order; junction bases with no gene match: 9. Germline V gene sequence: CDR1 LNHDA, CDR2 SQIVND (reference sequence). The CDR3 spans 15 residues. The CDR3 DNA reads TGTGCCAGTCAATCAACAGGGGATTACACCGGGGAGCTGTTTTTT. As protein: CASQSTGDYTGELFF.

This clonotype was detected a few times. The J gene is TRBJ2-1, the V gene TRBV3-1, with TRBD2 identical over 11 bases. With 5 bases clipped from V and 4 bases from J, the junction kept 10 bases outside the gene matches. Germline V gene sequence: CDR1 LGHDT, CDR2 YNNKEL (reference sequence). This CDR3 spans 17 amino acids. CDR3 sequence reads: CASSGHSGRAPYNEQFF. For the CDR3, the DNA is TGTGCCAGCAGCGGACATAGCGGGAGGGCCCCTTACAATGAGCAGTTCTTC.

Many counts were recorded for this clonotype. The chain links TRBV2 to TRBJ2-7; TRBD1 matches 10 bases. Germline CDR1 reads SNHLY; CDR2 reads FYNNEI. The CDR3 covers 14 residues. The trim removed 7 bases at V and 0 bases at J, leaving 3 bases unmatched. The CDR3 nucleotides read TGTGCCAGCAAGACAGGGGGCCTCTCCTACGAGCAGTACTTC. This codes for CASKTGGLSYEQYF.

This clonotype was seen more than once but under ten times. V usage is TRBV3-1 and J usage is TRBJ2-1; TRBD2 agrees at 9 bases. Germline assignment: CDR1 LGHDT and CDR2 YNNKEL (reference sequence). The CDR3 loop spans 14 amino acids. V shed 1 base, J shed 7 bases, and the junction held 2 bases outside the gene matches. The CDR3 DNA sequence: TGTGCCAGCAGCCAAGCGAGCGGGGGGAATGAGCAGTTCTTC. It codes for CASSQASGGNEQFF.

This clonotype was counted between two and nine times. The chain links TRBV6-2 or TRBV6-3 to TRBJ2-3; tentatively, D is TRBD2 (6 bases). V lost 5 bases and J lost 1, with 13 bases in between. Germline-derived CDR1 and CDR2 are MNHEY and SVGEGT. The CDR3 has 15 residues. The CDR3 protein is CASSKEGRGTDTQYF. CDR3 coding DNA: TGTGCCAGCAGTAAGGAGGGCAGAGGCACAGATACGCAGTATTTT.

This clonotype was seen more than once but under ten times. The V and J genes are TRBV12-3 or TRBV12-4 and TRBJ1-2; D unclear. The CDR3 covers 15 residues. Deletions cut 2 bases from V and 2 bases from J, with 12 bases between. The CDR3 spells CASSLSSSPNYGYTF. In DNA, the CDR3 is TGTGCCAGCAGTTTAAGTTCCAGTCCGAACTATGGCTACACCTTC.

Only a few counts were recorded for this clonotype. The chain employs TRBV21-1 and TRBJ2-7. TRBV21-1 is tagged as a pseudogene. The CDR3 extends over 13 amino acids. CDR3 sequence: CASSTWISCEQYV. The CDR3 DNA sequence: TGTGCCAGCAGCACCTGGATCTCCTGTGAGCAGTACGTC.

This clonotype was seen repeatedly, ten times or more. CDR3 sequence (DNA): TGTGCCATCAGTGAAGGGAGCTTGGAGACCCAGTACTTC. It codes for CAISEGSLETQYF. This chain connects TRBV10-3 to TRBJ2-5; maybe TRBD2 (5 bases). V lost 3 bases and J lost 5, with 10 bases in between. The CDR3 loop spans 13 amino acids. Germline V gene sequence: CDR1 ENHRY, CDR2 SYGVKD.